The table lists the clone carrying this T cell receptor beta chain with a few counts. Noted time point: patch test 3, about 24 weeks after DPC sensitization. Treatment here: therapeutic diphenylcyclopropenone sensitization with weekly scalp DPC. The CDR3 runs 11 residues. The V end was cut by 3 bases, the J end by 7 bases, with 9 bases between. The germline gives CDR1 DFQATT, CDR2 SNEGSKA (reference sequence). The data belong to a study of human T cells and chemical hapten exposure. Overall study context: Alopecia universalis, totalis or areata was present in patients who were mostly female.

What the library attached to individual cDNA molecules were unique molecular identifiers. Each CDR3 protein gets one entry after TCRdb re-called the RACE reads with MiXCR. This table has some 91,000 distinct CDR3 sequences, 27% appearing once. The input for sequencing was whole blood, taken in connection with sensitization to the hapten diphenylcyclopropenone (DPC). The chain carries TRBV20-1 and TRBJ1-2; perhaps TRBD1 as D (5 bases). This sequence originates from a man in his forties with alopecia areata. Some clones in this sample may be carry-over from other donors' samples. The CDR3 region has the DNA TGCAGTGCTAGGGACAAGCTTGGCTACACCTTC. It specifies CSARDKLGYTF.